The rows below give T cell receptor beta chains drawn from one sample of a study of spatial heterogeneity in lung cancer. MiXCR, applied by TCRdb to the 5' RACE reads, yields one record per CDR3 protein. The repertoire has approximately 40,000 distinct CDR3 sequences, more than 4.5% of them found once; the top ten carry 20% to 30%. Material: PBMCs, obtained at surgery. The source of these receptors is a female donor with early-stage non-small cell lung cancer. CDR3s include the opening cysteine and the closing phenylalanine or tryptophan. Each record gives: J gene, V gene, D gene, clone size, CDR3 protein, CDR3 DNA. A D gene is named only where the DNA matches it firmly. Only some rows state a clone size, as once, few, many or a class for expanded clones.

TRBJ2-3	TRBV28	TRBD1	many	CASSLGQGRQYF	TGTGCCAGCAGCCTTGGACAGGGGAGGCAGTATTTT
TRBJ2-1	TRBV10-2	NA	few	CASSDGFRDNEQFF	TGCGCCAGCAGTGATGGTTTCAGGGACAATGAGCAGTTCTTC
TRBJ1-1	TRBV20-1	NA	few	CSASGGVSTEAFF	TGCAGTGCTAGTGGAGGCGTGAGCACTGAAGCTTTCTTT
TRBJ1-5	TRBV5-1	NA	many	CASSLPDGPQHF	TGCGCCAGCAGTCTACCCGACGGGCCCCAGCATTTT
TRBJ1-2	TRBV12-3/TRBV12-4	NA	many	CASSFEGFGYTF	TGTGCCAGCAGTTTTGAAGGCTTCGGCTACACCTTC
TRBJ2-3	TRBV5-1	NA	NA	CASSLGGSTDTQYF	TGCGCCAGCAGCTTGGGGGGGAGCACAGATACGCAGTATTTT
TRBJ1-5	TRBV3-1	NA	NA	CASSQGMQNNQPQHF	TGTGCCAGCAGCCAAGGGATGCAGAACAATCAGCCCCAGCATTTT
TRBJ2-1	TRBV14	TRBD1	NA	CASSRRGGWPNNEQFF	TGTGCCAGCAGTAGACGAGGGGGCTGGCCCAACAATGAGCAGTTCTTC
TRBJ2-5	TRBV7-2	NA	many	CAISLGPGSTQYF	TGTGCCATCTCCCTCGGGCCAGGGTCGACCCAGTACTTC
TRBJ1-5	TRBV6-5	NA	many	CASSSQGEGQPQHF	TGTGCCAGCAGTTCCCAGGGTGAGGGCCAGCCCCAGCATTTT
TRBJ2-4	TRBV12-3/TRBV12-4	NA	many	CASSLGTLGKNIQYF	TGTGCCAGCAGTTTAGGGACATTGGGCAAAAACATTCAGTACTTC
TRBJ1-6	TRBV7-3	NA	few	CASSLIGTGNSPLHF	TGTGCCAGCAGCTTAATAGGGACGGGTAATTCACCCCTCCACTTT
TRBJ1-5	TRBV21-1	NA	many	CASSKDRGGAQPQHF	TGTGCCAGCAGCAAAGATAGGGGGGGGGCTCAGCCCCAGCATTTT
TRBJ2-7	TRBV6-2/TRBV6-3	NA	many	CASSFPTRMIYEQYF	TGTGCCAGCAGTTTCCCGACACGGATGATCTACGAGCAGTACTTC
TRBJ1-3	TRBV29-1	NA	many	CSVGLGASGNTIYF	TGCAGCGTTGGGCTAGGGGCCTCTGGAAACACCATATATTTT
TRBJ2-5	TRBV20-1	TRBD2	many	CSATAGGMETQYF	TGCAGTGCTACAGCGGGGGGCATGGAGACCCAGTACTTC
TRBJ2-5	TRBV12-3/TRBV12-4	TRBD2	many	CASSWTSAQETQYF	TGTGCCAGCAGTTGGACTAGCGCCCAAGAGACCCAGTACTTC
TRBJ1-5	TRBV12-3/TRBV12-4	NA	NA	CASSLVGQPQHF	TGTGCCAGCAGCCTCGTGGGGCAGCCCCAGCATTTT
TRBJ2-2	TRBV5-1	TRBD1	many	CASSLMAGGNVGELFF	TGCGCCAGCAGCTTGATGGCAGGGGGCAACGTCGGGGAGCTGTTTTTT
TRBJ2-5	TRBV7-6	TRBD2	NA	CASSLRLAAQETQYF	TGTGCCAGCAGCTTAAGACTAGCCGCTCAAGAGACCCAGTACTTC
TRBJ1-6	TRBV11-2	NA	NA	CASSLEGVHISPLHF	TGTGCCAGCAGCTTAGAAGGGGTCCATATTTCACCCCTCCACTTT
TRBJ2-1	TRBV10-3	NA	NA	CAISSTYNEQFF	TGTGCCATCAGTTCTACTTACAATGAGCAGTTCTTC
TRBJ2-7	TRBV20-1	TRBD1	many	CSAYGDRGLYEQYF	TGCAGTGCCTACGGGGACAGGGGGCTGTACGAGCAGTACTTC
TRBJ2-7	TRBV6-2/TRBV6-3	TRBD1	NA	CASSYSAGQGLDEQYF	TGTGCCAGCAGTTACTCTGCCGGACAGGGTCTCGACGAGCAGTACTTC
TRBJ2-5	TRBV11-2	TRBD1	few	CASSLRGLQETQYF	TGTGCCAGCAGCCTCAGGGGGCTGCAAGAGACCCAGTACTTC
TRBJ2-7	TRBV12-3/TRBV12-4	NA	many	CASSPSSYEQYF	TGTGCCAGCAGTCCTAGCTCCTACGAGCAGTACTTC
TRBJ2-1	TRBV6-4	TRBD2	many	CASSDSIAGLQFF	TGTGCCAGCAGTGACTCGATAGCGGGGTTGCAGTTCTTC
TRBJ1-1	TRBV6-5	TRBD1	many	CASRPQGGITEAFF	TGTGCCAGCAGGCCCCAGGGGGGCATCACTGAAGCTTTCTTT
TRBJ1-2	TRBV29-1	NA	many	CSVARESYGYTF	TGCAGCGTTGCCAGGGAATCCTATGGCTACACCTTC
TRBJ2-3	TRBV30	NA	NA	CAWDTGTAQYF	TGTGCCTGGGACACCGGGACCGCGCAGTATTTT
TRBJ1-2	TRBV20-1	NA	many	CSARGSVGTNYGYTF	TGCAGTGCTAGAGGGTCGGTCGGAACTAACTATGGCTACACCTTC
TRBJ1-6	TRBV28	NA	many	CASRLYRESPLHF	TGTGCCAGCAGGCTGTACAGGGAGTCACCCCTCCACTTT
TRBJ2-7	TRBV10-3	TRBD1	many	CATRDRAFEQYF	TGTGCCACGCGGGACAGGGCTTTCGAGCAGTACTTC
TRBJ1-4	TRBV7-2	NA	NA	CATAPQGQGEKLFF	TGTGCCACCGCTCCTCAGGGGCAGGGGGAAAAACTGTTTTTT
TRBJ1-4	TRBV28	TRBD1	NA	CASSLGGQGDEKLFF	TGTGCCAGCAGTTTGGGAGGACAGGGGGATGAAAAACTGTTTTTT
TRBJ1-5	TRBV12-3/TRBV12-4	NA	NA	CASSPAGNQPQHF	TGTGCCAGCAGTCCAGCGGGCAATCAGCCCCAGCATTTT
TRBJ2-2	TRBV4-2	NA	few	CASSQLGQGAGELFF	TGTGCCAGCAGCCAACTGGGGCAGGGCGCGGGGGAGCTGTTTTTT
TRBJ2-1	TRBV18	NA	few	CASSPPGPRGGEQFF	TGTGCCAGCTCACCACCGGGACCGAGGGGCGGTGAGCAGTTCTTC
TRBJ1-2	TRBV15	TRBD1	few	CATSPGQGAYGYTF	TGTGCCACCAGCCCGGGACAGGGTGCCTATGGCTACACCTTC
TRBJ2-3	TRBV11-2	TRBD2	many	CASSLVPAGLTDTQYF	TGTGCCAGCAGCTTAGTACCAGCGGGGCTCACAGATACGCAGTATTTT
TRBJ1-6	TRBV7-6	NA	many	CASSLGLQGANSPLHF	TGTGCCAGCAGCTTAGGCTTACAGGGTGCGAATTCACCCCTCCACTTT
TRBJ1-1	TRBV28	NA	many	CASSYYREAFF	TGTGCCAGCAGTTACTACAGGGAGGCTTTCTTT
TRBJ2-2	TRBV4-3	TRBD2	few	CASSQTRGARLTGELFF	TGCGCCAGCAGCCAGACGCGGGGGGCGAGGCTCACCGGGGAGCTGTTTTTT
TRBJ2-3	TRBV24-1	NA	many	CATSDLDSTDTQYF	TGTGCCACCAGTGATCTGGACAGCACAGATACGCAGTATTTT
TRBJ2-7	TRBV29-1	NA	NA	CSVPANNEQYF	TGCAGCGTTCCTGCAAACAATGAGCAGTACTTC
TRBJ1-5	TRBV6-2/TRBV6-3	NA	NA	CASSQALGNQPQHF	TGTGCCAGCAGTCAGGCCCTGGGCAATCAGCCCCAGCATTTT
TRBJ2-7	TRBV4-3	NA	few	CASSPEDALDEQYF	TGCGCCAGCAGCCCAGAGGATGCCTTGGACGAGCAGTACTTC